Detailed here is one T cell receptor (beta chain). The entry originates in a study of control samples from healthy donors and cancer patients. This CDR3 has 13 amino acids. V lost 4 bases and J 6 bases, leaving 12 bases between the germline ends. In germline, CDR1 is LGHDT, CDR2 YNNKEL (reference sequence). TCRdb's table, derived via immunoSEQ multiplex PCR, lists solely in-frame clones and lacks some. The sample holds 200,000 to 250,000 clones, around 94% seen once. This sequence was found in a man aged 45-65 years in good health. The V call is TRBV3-1 (or the pseudogene TRBV3-2), the J call TRBJ1-1, with no clear D. Material for sequencing was blood. The CDR3: CASSPPLRPEAFF. The DNA of the CDR3 is TGTGCCAGCAGCCCGCCCCTAAGACCTGAAGCTTTCTTT.